The 32 T cell receptor beta chains below were found in one sample sequenced in a study of blood T cells in healthy people across ages. Using a J-beta primer mix together with a sample-barcoded 5' primer, a second PCR was run for roughly 7 to 11 cycles. TCRdb used MiXCR to reprocess the 5' RACE reads, holding one entry per CDR3 protein. The sample shows some 1.5 million distinct CDR3 sequences, approximately 43% of them seen only once. The sequenced sample was blood. The receptors were gathered from a young woman in good health.

The chain recombines TRBV28 with TRBJ2-5; the match to TRBD1 covers 7 bases. Germline CDR1 is MDHEN and CDR2 is SYDVKM. J gave up 0 bases and V 3 bases, and 4 bases lay outside the gene matches. The CDR3 has 15 residues. In DNA, the CDR3 is TGTGCCAGCAGTTTGGGACAGAAGTACCAAGAGACCCAGTACTTC. Amino acid sequence: CASSLGQKYQETQYF.

The chain joins TRBV5-1 to TRBJ1-1, with D perhaps TRBD1 (6 bases). The CDR3 spans 14 residues. Trimming stripped 1 base from V and 3 bases from J, with 10 bases between. Germline loops: CDR1 SGHRS, CDR2 YFSETQ. CDR3 DNA: TGCGCCAGCAGCTTGTCCACAGGGCACACTGAAGCTTTCTTT. Encoded protein: CASSLSTGHTEAFF.

The J gene is TRBJ1-4, the V gene TRBV4-3; D gene ambiguous. V was shortened by 1 base and J by 2 bases, with 8 bases between the two germline ends. The germline gives CDR1 LGHNA, CDR2 YSLEER. The CDR3 is 15 amino acids. The CDR3 reads CASSQGSATNEKLFF. The CDR3 DNA follows: TGCGCCAGCAGCCAAGGCAGTGCGACTAATGAAAAACTGTTTTTT.

The rearrangement joins TRBV4-1 to TRBJ2-3, with 12 nucleotides matching TRBD2. CDR1 is MGHRA, CDR2 YSYEKL, per germline. Trimming took 1 base from V and 4 from J; bases not matched to a gene: 12. This CDR3 comprises 19 residues. The chain's CDR3 is CASSQAPSGGVRPPDTQYF. CDR3 coding DNA: TGCGCCAGCAGCCAAGCCCCTAGCGGGGGGGTTCGACCTCCAGATACGCAGTATTTT.

The chain couples TRBV5-1 to TRBJ2-5, with D possibly TRBD1 on 6 matching bases. Germline values: CDR1 SGHRS, CDR2 YFSETQ. The CDR3 loop spans 14 amino acids. V lost 2 bases and J lost 4, with 12 bases in between. The CDR3 DNA follows: TGCGCCAGCAGCTTACAGGGAGAGGGAGAGACCCAGTACTTC. This sequence encodes CASSLQGEGETQYF.

The V gene is TRBV27, the J gene TRBJ2-1, with TRBD1 matching 7 bases. V lost 6 bases and J lost 0; bases outside the gene matches: 5. There are 15 residues in the CDR3. Germline CDR1 reads MNHEY; CDR2 reads SMNVEV (reference sequence). For the CDR3, the DNA is TGTGCCAGCAGAGGGGGCCTCAGCTCCTACAATGAGCAGTTCTTC. This sequence encodes CASRGGLSSYNEQFF.

This chain links TRBV12-3 or TRBV12-4 with TRBJ2-1; 12 positions agree with TRBD2. The J call is in doubt because the DNA end fits TRBJ2-7 better. CDR3 size: 15 residues. CDR3 DNA sequence: TGTGCCAGCGGTTCCGGACTAGCGGGGTACAATGAGCAGTACTTC. It specifies CASGSGLAGYNEQYF.

This clonotype was picked up a small number of times. This CDR3 reads CATSRDLAGGQPQHF. In DNA, the CDR3 is TGTGCCACCAGCAGAGATCTGGCCGGGGGTCAGCCCCAGCATTTT. The chain recombines TRBV15 with TRBJ1-5, with TRBD1 as a possible D gene (5 bases). The CDR3 contains 15 residues. Germline CDR1 reads LNHNV; CDR2 reads YYDKDF (reference sequence). Trimming cost V 0 bases and J 6 bases, with 12 bases left between them.

V usage is TRBV5-1 and J usage is TRBJ2-3, with 9 bases fitting TRBD2. The CDR3 has 13 amino acids. The J segment lost 6 bases and the V segment lost 7 bases, leaving 6 bases of the junction unmatched. From germline, CDR1 is SGHRS and CDR2 YFSETQ. CDR3 nucleotide sequence: TGCGCCAGCGCTAGCGGGGCGGAGGATACGCAGTATTTT. It codes for CASASGAEDTQYF.

The CDR3 here is CASRVPAYNEQFF. CDR3 DNA sequence: TGCGCCAGCAGGGTACCAGCTTACAATGAGCAGTTCTTC. This sequence joins TRBV5-1 and TRBJ2-1; no clear D. The CDR3 totals 13 residues. The germline gives CDR1 SGHRS, CDR2 YFSETQ. Trimming took 5 bases from V and 4 from J, leaving 10 bases between them.

This clonotype was counted only a few times. J is TRBJ1-1 and V is TRBV9; D may be TRBD1 (5 bases). Trimming took 0 bases from V and 0 from J, leaving 15 bases between them. The CDR3 loop spans 17 amino acids. CDR1 is SGDLS and CDR2 is YYNGEE in the germline V gene. The CDR3, as DNA: TGTGCCAGCAGCGTAGACCCCCACGGGGGGTTGAACACTGAAGCTTTCTTT. Encoded protein: CASSVDPHGGLNTEAFF.

This sequence joins TRBV29-1 and TRBJ2-3; TRBD1 might be the D (5 bases). The CDR3 extends over 11 amino acids. V dropped 6 bases and J dropped 2 bases, with 6 bases sitting between them. Germline V gene data show CDR1 as SQVTM and CDR2 as ANQGSEA. CDR3 sequence (DNA): TGCAGCGTGGACACCACAGATACGCAGTATTTT. Residues: CSVDTTDTQYF.

This clonotype was seen repeatedly, ten times or more. Its ends do not fully match the called genes, so a read error is possible. The rearrangement links TRBV7-9 to TRBJ1-5; TRBD1 agrees at 9 bases. CDR1 SEHNR and CDR2 FQNEAQ come from the germline V gene (reference sequence). There are 15 residues in the CDR3. CDR3 region: CASSSGTGSNQPQHF. The CDR3 DNA is TGCGCCAGCAGTTCTGGGACAGGGAGCAATCAGCCCCAGCATTTT.

The chain uses TRBV4-1 and TRBJ1-1; D gene unclear. This CDR3 comprises 14 residues. V dropped 6 bases and J dropped 3 bases, with 14 bases sitting between them. CDR1 and CDR2 from the germline V gene are MGHRA and YSYEKL. The CDR3 DNA follows: TGCGCCAGCAGTCAGGTGATGGGCGACACTGAAGCTTTCTTT. Amino acid sequence: CASSQVMGDTEAFF.

V and J are TRBV10-3 and TRBJ2-1; the D call may be TRBD1 or TRBD2 (5 bases each). CDR1 and CDR2 (germline): ENHRY, SYGVKD. CDR3 length: 16 amino acids. Deletions cut 8 bases from V and 5 bases from J, with 22 bases between. CDR3 DNA: TGTGCCATCTCAACACGCGAGGGACCTTCCAACAATGAGCAGTTCTTC. It specifies CAISTREGPSNNEQFF.

This chain uses TRBV7-2 with TRBJ2-7; D is undetermined. Trimming took 5 bases from V and 7 from J, leaving 18 bases between them. CDR1 is SGHTA, CDR2 FQGNSA, per germline. The CDR3 runs to 14 residues. The CDR3 reads CASSERLGIGEQYF. The CDR3 bases are TGTGCCAGCAGCGAACGCCTAGGGATCGGTGAGCAGTACTTC. Full variable domain (outside the CDR3, taken from reference TRBV7-2 and TRBJ2-7): GAGVSQSPSNKVTEKGKDVELRCDPISGHTALYWYRQSLGQGLEFLIYFQGNSAPDKSGLPSDRFSAERTGGSVSTLTIQRTQQEDSAVYLCASSERLGIGEQYFGPGTRLTVT.

The sample holds a few counts of this clonotype. This chain links TRBV12-3 or TRBV12-4 with TRBJ2-1; D gene uncertain. Trimming cost V 3 bases and J 6 bases, with 9 bases left between them. The CDR3 consists of 13 residues. The CDR3 bases are TGTGCCAGCAGTTTTCGATCCCTCAATGAGCAGTTCTTC. Translating gives CASSFRSLNEQFF.

This clonotype was recorded a few times. The genes are TRBV20-1 and TRBJ2-7; a possible D gene is TRBD1 (5 bases). This CDR3 is 14 amino acids long. Trimming took off 4 bases at V and 2 bases at J, with 15 bases between the two ends. CDR1 is DFQATT and CDR2 is SNEGSKA in the germline V gene (reference sequence). CDR3 sequence reads: CSAKGNRITYEQYF. DNA for the CDR3: TGCAGTGCTAAGGGGAACCGGATAACCTACGAGCAGTACTTC.

This rearrangement joins TRBV9 to TRBJ1-1, with D maybe TRBD1 (6 bases). Germline V gives CDR1 SGDLS, CDR2 YYNGEE. V lost 3 bases and J lost 0, with 15 bases in between. This CDR3 contains 16 residues. CDR3 sequence: CASSAGGAGVNTEAFF. In DNA form, the CDR3 reads TGTGCCAGCAGCGCGGGGGGGGCAGGGGTGAACACTGAAGCTTTCTTT.

The rearrangement uses TRBV12-3 or TRBV12-4 and TRBJ2-3; 8 bases agree with TRBD2. V dropped 5 bases and J dropped 5; count of bases not matched to a gene: 6. This CDR3 is 14 amino acids long. The CDR3 bases are TGTGCCAGCAGTGCACTAGCGGAGGGAGATACGCAGTATTTT. Translating it yields CASSALAEGDTQYF.

Worth noting for this clonotype: The junction departs from germline at one end; a sequencing error may be responsible. The chain uses TRBV29-1 and TRBJ2-3; 9 nucleotides agree with TRBD2. Germline V CDR1 and CDR2: SQVTM, ANQGSEA. The length of the CDR3 is 15 residues. Written as DNA, the CDR3 is TGCAGCGTCCTCGGTAGGGGACTAGCAACAGATGCGCAGTATTTT. Amino acid sequence: CSVLGRGLATDAQYF.

This clonotype has a handful of counts. The V call is TRBV12-5, the J call TRBJ2-1; D is unresolved. With 4 bases removed from V and 0 bases from J, the gap between germline ends came to 16 bases. Germline lookup yields CDR1 LGHNT and CDR2 FRNRAP. The CDR3 covers 17 residues. DNA of the CDR3: TGTGCTAGTGGTTCGACACTGACCACTCACTCCTACAATGAGCAGTTCTTC. The encoded protein is CASGSTLTTHSYNEQFF.

This chain links TRBV12-3 or TRBV12-4 with TRBJ2-3; 9 nucleotides align to TRBD2. The CDR3 is 15 amino acids. Unmatched junction bases numbered 9, after V lost 6 bases and J lost 5 bases. The CDR3 DNA follows: TGTGCCAGCAGAAGCGGGGGGCGCGGTCTAGATACGCAGTATTTT. Amino acids: CASRSGGRGLDTQYF.

The chain couples TRBV20-1 to TRBJ2-7; TRBD2 aligns across 11 bases. Germline CDR1 is DFQATT and CDR2 is SNEGSKA (reference sequence). The length of the CDR3 is 13 residues. With 6 bases clipped from V and 6 bases from J, the junction kept 7 bases outside the gene matches. The CDR3 DNA reads TGCAGTGCAGTAGCGGGAGGGCAGGGCGAGCAGTACTTC. Translating it yields CSAVAGGQGEQYF.

The chain uses TRBV12-3 or TRBV12-4 and TRBJ2-5, with TRBD1 matching over 11 bases. Losses at the gene ends were 7 bases for V and 5 bases for J; bases not matched to a gene: 12. The CDR3 runs to 16 residues. This chain's CDR3 is CASTPGQGAAGETQYF. Here the CDR3 DNA reads TGTGCCAGCACTCCTGGACAGGGGGCGGCGGGGGAGACCCAGTACTTC.

On this clonotype itself: Its ends do not fully match the called genes, so a read error is possible. CDR3 protein: CSVELPGSGNAIYF. The CDR3 nucleotides are TGCAGCGTTGAGCTGCCAGGCTCTGGAAACGCCATATATTTT. V usage is TRBV29-1 and J usage is TRBJ1-3; D is unresolved. The CDR3 has 14 amino acids. CDR1 and CDR2 (germline): SQVTM, ANQGSEA.

The chain couples TRBV6-2 or TRBV6-3 to TRBJ1-2, with 8 bases aligning to TRBD1. Trimming removed 5 bases from V and 4 bases from J; junction bases left unmatched: 12. This CDR3 spans 16 amino acids. The germline gives CDR1 MNHEY, CDR2 SVGEGT. The CDR3 DNA follows: TGTGCCAGCAGTGGCCGCCGGGACAGGCTCTCCTATGGCTACACCTTC. This translates into CASSGRRDRLSYGYTF.

The chain joins TRBV4-3 to TRBJ2-2; D gene unclear. Germline V CDR1 and CDR2: LGHNA, YSLEER. Trimming pared 3 bases from V and 4 bases from J, leaving 3 bases between. The CDR3 extends over 12 amino acids. CDR3 DNA sequence: TGCGCCAGCAGCCAGTTCACCGGGGAGCTGTTTTTT. It encodes CASSQFTGELFF.

The genes are TRBV20-1 and TRBJ1-2, with D perhaps matching TRBD1 (5 bases). CDR3 length: 16 amino acids. Trimming removed 3 bases from V and 4 bases from J, with 21 bases in between. In germline, CDR1 is DFQATT, CDR2 SNEGSKA (reference sequence). The DNA for the CDR3 is TGCAGTGCTAGGTGGGGCAACCCCCCTTTGTTCTATGGCTACACCTTC. Translating gives CSARWGNPPLFYGYTF.

The chain uses TRBV6-2 or TRBV6-3 and TRBJ2-3; 7 nucleotides agree with TRBD2. The germline V gene has CDR1 MNHEY and CDR2 SVGEGT. Trimming cost V 0 bases and J 2 bases; bases outside gene matches: 11. The CDR3 spans 18 residues. CDR3 loop: CASSYSPFSGEVTDTQYF. In DNA form, the CDR3 reads TGTGCCAGCAGTTACTCTCCCTTCAGCGGGGAAGTCACAGATACGCAGTATTTT.

The chain combines TRBV20-1 with TRBJ2-1, with TRBD1 matching 8 bases. The germline gives CDR1 DFQATT, CDR2 SNEGSKA (reference sequence). J gave up 7 bases and V 6 bases, and 8 bases lay outside the gene matches. The CDR3 length is 13 residues. This chain's CDR3 is CSASQGAENEQFF. The CDR3 nucleotides are TGCAGTGCGTCGCAGGGGGCCGAGAATGAGCAGTTCTTC.

Notes on this clonotype: At one of its ends the junction is not consistent with the germline gene, which may arise from a read error. The chain links TRBV27 to TRBJ1-6; D is unresolved. CDR3 size: 13 residues. The germline V gene encodes CDR1 MNHEY and CDR2 SMNVEV (reference sequence). Written as DNA, the CDR3 is TGTGCCAGCAGTTTAGGGATCGGCGCACCCCCCCACTTT. Translated: CASSLGIGAPPHF.